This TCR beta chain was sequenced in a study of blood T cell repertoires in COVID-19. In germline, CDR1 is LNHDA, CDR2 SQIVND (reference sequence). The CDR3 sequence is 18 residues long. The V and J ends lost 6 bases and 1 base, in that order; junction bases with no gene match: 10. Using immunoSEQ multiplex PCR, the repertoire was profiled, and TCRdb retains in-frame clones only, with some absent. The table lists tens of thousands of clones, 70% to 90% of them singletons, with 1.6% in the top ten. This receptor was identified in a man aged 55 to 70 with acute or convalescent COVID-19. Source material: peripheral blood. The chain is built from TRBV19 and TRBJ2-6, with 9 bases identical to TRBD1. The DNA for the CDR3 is TGTGCCAGTAGAGAGCTGCGGACAGGGGCTTCTGGGGCCAACGTCCTGACTTTC. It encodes CASRELRTGASGANVLTF.